Listed below are T cell receptor beta chains from one sample, sequenced in a study of breast tumors, draining lymph nodes, adjacent tissues. From the multiplex PCR reads, TCRdb called clonotypes with MiXCR, one entry per CDR3 protein. This table holds some 65,000 distinct CDR3 sequences, roughly 44% found once. Sequenced material: breast tumor tissue. Source of these receptors: a female donor with breast cancer. Some clones in this sample may be carry-over from other donors' samples. CDR3s leave out the opening cysteine and the closing phenylalanine or tryptophan. Not all rows give a size; the values are once, few, many and, for expanded clones, a class.

TRBJ2-5 | TRBV20-1 | . | SARVAGGVETQY
TRBJ2-5 | TRBV20-1 | many | SARDQGRSEKETQY
TRBJ2-7 | TRBV7-3 | . | ASSYLRTENYEQY
TRBJ1-1 | TRBV19 | many | ASIGGQGPSNLNTEAF
TRBJ1-2 | TRBV19 | many | ASSMTGQGAEGYT
TRBJ2-6 | TRBV7-9 | . | ASSWDRGRNVLT
TRBJ1-5 | TRBV2 | . | ASRTGTGAGWPQH
TRBJ2-7 | TRBV20-1 | . | SALINYEQS
TRBJ2-1 | TRBV4-2 | many | ASSQDRATLAGVGHEQF
TRBJ2-1 | TRBV29-1 | many | SVTSNEQF
TRBJ2-6 | TRBV7-3 | . | ASSWGVAGADVLT
TRBJ2-7 | TRBV5-4 | . | ASSCGTGLGEQY
TRBJ2-7 | TRBV7-2 | many | ASSLAKGEQY
TRBJ2-2 | TRBV28 | . | ASSLGAGGRTGELF
TRBJ2-3 | TRBV19 | many | ATRLAGATDTQY
TRBJ2-2 | TRBV7-9 | many | ASSFVESNTGELF
TRBJ2-6 | TRBV6-6 | medium-sized | ASRQGARGANVLT
TRBJ2-3 | TRBV19 | many | ASSIDLRDTQY
TRBJ1-2 | TRBV6-1 | many | ASSEGTVRSGNGYT
TRBJ1-2 | TRBV9 | many | ASSEPGQANYGYT
TRBJ1-6 | TRBV5-1 | . | ASSLPAGPSSPLH
TRBJ2-7 | TRBV11-2 | many | ASSPGGLASEQY
TRBJ2-7 | TRBV6-5 | many | ASSHGTGAVEQY
TRBJ2-5 | TRBV13 | few | ASSTFLERGGRETQY
TRBJ1-4 | TRBV4-2 | . | ASSHLGLGGEKLF
TRBJ1-2 | TRBV5-6 | . | ASSLRDRGRGYGYT
TRBJ2-7 | TRBV27 | many | ASSPTGTLYEQY
TRBJ2-7 | TRBV6-4 | many | ASSHSQAGSYYEQY
TRBJ2-7 | TRBV6-5 | many | ASTPTRTGYEQY
TRBJ1-4 | TRBV7-9 | once | ASSSLDGTRNEKLF
TRBJ2-3 | TRBV5-6 | many | ASSLVADPQY
TRBJ1-1 | TRBV19 | . | ASSHRGDWGDEAF
TRBJ2-7 | TRBV12-3/TRBV12-4 | many | ASSFAAAYEQY
TRBJ2-3 | TRBV10-3 | many | AISRTSDTDTQY
TRBJ1-2 | TRBV5-1 | many | ASSPRDRADYGYT
TRBJ2-3 | TRBV9 | . | ASSVVRLAGTDTQY
TRBJ2-2 | TRBV28 | . | ASSPLVTSTNTGELF
TRBJ1-1 | TRBV7-2 | few | ASSFRGGNTEAF